This T cell receptor (beta chain) was documented in a study of blood T cell repertoires in COVID-19 (dated by TCRdb to the early 2020s). General notes on the study: The collaborator samples originated in the United States, Italy and Spain and spanned the acute and convalescent phases of COVID-19. A de-identified subject ID, COVID-19 status, age in years and sex were almost always included in the sample metadata. The dataset comprised deeply sampled blood TCRbeta repertoires from subjects exposed to, actively infected with, or recovered from COVID-19. The prospective study material was composed of cDNA or gDNA derived from T cells, B-cell-depleted T cells, or PBMCs. HLA class I and class II types, where available, came from metadata supplied by the sample provider rather than from assay-based typing. The repertoires were released in a freely available public database meant as a resource for research on the immune response to SARS-CoV-2. Samples came from the ongoing ImmuneRACE study (first 160 participants) plus 1,254 subjects from 6 global collaborators.

What the study reported, not specific to this receptor: The amount of clinical and demographic metadata varied by source and participant and was provided uncurated.

Participants in the prospective study were enrolled through a virtual design, were aged about 18 to 100 years, and lived in approximately 24 United States geographic areas. In the prospective study, participants were assigned to cohorts based on the clinical history participants reported in a screening survey and a study questionnaire. Recovered participants in ImmuneRACE Cohort 3 were defined by two consecutive negative NP/OP PCR tests, clearance by a healthcare professional, or resolution of symptoms. Each participant in the prospective study had whole blood, serum and a nasopharyngeal or oropharyngeal swab collected by mobile phlebotomists. Over a roughly 2-month period, participants in the prospective study had the option of providing additional blood draws and questionnaires. Before DNA extraction, prospective study blood samples were shipped either frozen or at room temperature. To note about this clone: Its antigen has not been determined. Base qualities are not at hand, and no much larger clone is one base apart.

The immunoSEQ Assay, a bias-controlled multiplex PCR, was used to amplify TCRbeta CDR3 regions from genomic DNA. The study's own analysis went as follows. The number of nucleated cells in each sample was estimated by amplification of reference gene primers within the assay. Sequence reads were collapsed and filtered to measure the absolute abundance of every unique TCRbeta CDR3 rearrangement. For each sample, productive Simpson clonality was calculated by taking the square root of Simpson's diversity index across productive rearrangements. Here the immuneACCESS table is served through TCRdb, limited to in-frame sequences with V and J called. Missing clones are a known gap in these copies; in checked studies unresolved V genes cover under half, and the rest lacks a known reason. V and J calls and clone size come straight from that table; D and trimming were deduced from the DNA. In this sample the table shows around 430,000 clones, 87% of which occur a single time. The ten largest clones take up about a tenth of the sample.

As encoded in the germline V gene, CDR1 is SGHVS while CDR2 is FQNEAQ. Spanning cysteine to phenylalanine, the CDR3 consists of 18 amino acids. The entry retains the CDR3 DNA only, 54 bases that are in frame from base 1. V and J lose 1 base and 0 bases, and a span of 18 bases separates them. The V gene is TRBV7-8 and the J gene is TRBJ1-1, with an unclear D gene assignment. The TCR sequence derives from a woman between 50 and 59 years old who had recovered from COVID-19. The sample comprised PBMCs or T cells enriched from blood (not recorded which). The bases read TGTGCCAGCAGCTTAGGCTTAAGCCGGGGTTTGATGAACACTGAAGCTTTCTTT. This gives the protein CASSLGLSRGLMNTEAFF.